This paragraph reports one T cell receptor beta chain. The source of the sample is a study of T cell responses to AZD1222 COVID-19 vaccine. The table came from immunoSEQ multiplex PCR; TCRdb's copy has only in-frame clones and leaves some out. The table records around 88,000 clones, 88% of them present only once. There are 14 residues in the CDR3. Germline values: CDR1 MDHEN, CDR2 SYDVKM. Trimming shortened V by 5 bases and J by 0 bases, and 11 bases separated the two germline ends. The sequence came from an adult in good health. The sample here was peripheral blood, taken on day 0 of AZD1222 vaccination. The chain couples TRBV28 to TRBJ2-7, with D maybe TRBD2 (6 bases). CDR3: CASSGTGFSYEQYF. CDR3 nucleotides: TGTGCCAGCAGTGGGACTGGGTTCTCCTACGAGCAGTACTTC.